Listed here are 22 T cell receptor beta chains from one sample, sequenced in a study of T cell repertoires in cytomegalovirus infection. What these receptors recognize is not known. MiXCR, applied by TCRdb to the reads, yields one record per CDR3 protein. The sample carries 450,000 to 650,000 distinct CDR3 sequences, 35% to 50% recorded once. Specimen: cultured PBMCs, collected from culture after CMV antigen stimulation. All receptors derive from a human donor in good health (CMV status not recorded). Some clones in this sample may be carry-over from other donors' samples.

This clonotype showed up just a few times. The chain links TRBV12-3 or TRBV12-4 to TRBJ1-3, with TRBD1 matching over 7 bases. The CDR3 is 19 residues long. V dropped 4 bases and J dropped 0; count of bases not matched to a gene: 15. CDR3 coding DNA: TGTGCCAGCAGTTCGAGCCTCCTGACAGGGCGAAACTCTGGAAACACCATATATTTT. Translated: CASSSSLLTGRNSGNTIYF.

This chain uses TRBV19 with TRBJ2-5, with 8 bases matching TRBD2. This CDR3 comprises 13 residues. Germline V gene lookup returns CDR1 LNHDA and CDR2 SQIVND (reference sequence). J gave up 1 base and V 5 bases, and 0 bases lay outside the gene matches. The DNA for the CDR3 is TGTGCCAGTAGTGCGGGGGGCCAAGAGACCCAGTACTTC. It specifies CASSAGGQETQYF.

This clonotype has more than one count but fewer than ten. The V gene is TRBV7-9, the J gene TRBJ1-1; D ambiguous. Per germline, CDR1 SEHNR and CDR2 FQNEAQ (reference sequence). The germline V and J ends were trimmed by 5 bases and 4 bases, with 14 bases remaining between them. CDR3 size: 14 residues. The CDR3 region is CASSPRYKLTEAFF. Here the CDR3 DNA reads TGTGCCAGCAGCCCTCGATATAAACTCACTGAAGCTTTCTTT.

The sample holds a few counts of this clonotype. The chain recombines TRBV6-2 or TRBV6-3 with TRBJ1-5; 7 bases match TRBD1. The CDR3 is 17 residues long. Germline V gene sequence: CDR1 MNHEY, CDR2 SVGEGT. The V and J ends lost 0 bases and 2 bases, in that order; junction bases with no gene match: 7. DNA for the CDR3: TGTGCCAGCAGTTACTCGAGGGGACAGAAACGCAATCAGCCCCAGCATTTT. It encodes CASSYSRGQKRNQPQHF.

This clonotype was observed a few times. This chain connects TRBV5-4 to TRBJ1-2; D may be TRBD1 (6 bases). This CDR3 spans 13 amino acids. From germline, CDR1 is SGHNT and CDR2 YYREEE (reference sequence). Trimming took 1 base from V and 6 from J, leaving 10 bases between them. The CDR3 sequence is CASSLTGKDGYTF. In DNA form, the CDR3 reads TGTGCCAGCAGCTTGACAGGGAAGGATGGCTACACCTTC.

This clonotype was seen a handful of times. The genes are TRBV5-1 and TRBJ2-1; maybe TRBD2 (5 bases). The CDR3 length is 13 residues. Germline V lookup: CDR1 SGHRS, CDR2 YFSETQ. V shed 4 bases and J shed 5 bases, with 10 bases lying between them. The CDR3: CASSIGLDNEQFF. The CDR3 DNA reads as TGCGCCAGCAGCATAGGACTGGACAATGAGCAGTTCTTC.

The CDR3 sequence is CASKAGSDPYEQYF. CDR3 coding DNA: TGTGCCAGCAAAGCCGGATCGGACCCATACGAGCAGTACTTC. The chain joins TRBV28 to TRBJ2-7; D call uncertain. Trimming removed 7 bases at V and 4 bases at J, with 17 bases between. Germline V gives CDR1 MDHEN, CDR2 SYDVKM. This CDR3 region has 14 residues.

A few counts support this clonotype. For the CDR3, the DNA is TGTGCCAGTAGTCCAAGCGGGAGGGCCTCCCTCACAGATACGCAGTATTTT. It encodes CASSPSGRASLTDTQYF. This rearrangement joins TRBV19 to TRBJ2-3, with 10 positions matching TRBD2. The germline V gene encodes CDR1 LNHDA and CDR2 SQIVND (reference sequence). The CDR3 sequence is 17 residues long. V gave up 5 bases and J gave up 2 bases; unmatched junction bases: 10. The full variable domain, rest sourced from reference TRBV19 and TRBJ2-3, is DGGITQSPKYLFRKEGQNVTLSCEQNLNHDAMYWYRQDPGQGLRLIYYSQIVNDFQKGDIAEGYSVSREKKESFPLTVTSAQKNPTAFYLCASSPSGRASLTDTQYFGPGTRLTVL.

This chain uses TRBV28 with TRBJ2-3; 8 positions match TRBD2. This CDR3 is 16 amino acids long. CDR1 and CDR2 (germline): MDHEN, SYDVKM. The junction had 8 bases not matched to a gene; V was cut back by 3 bases and J by 3 bases. The CDR3, as DNA: TGTGCCAGCAGTTTCCTCGGGGGGGCAAGGACAGATACGCAGTATTTT. Its translation: CASSFLGGARTDTQYF.

The chain links TRBV5-1 to TRBJ2-5; possibly TRBD1 or TRBD2 for D (5 bases each). The germline V gene encodes CDR1 SGHRS and CDR2 YFSETQ. Trimming pared 3 bases from V and 4 bases from J, leaving 13 bases between. The CDR3 contains 14 residues. CDR3 nucleotides: TGCGCCAGCAGCTCCCTCGGGACGGTAGAGACCCAGTACTTC. Encoded protein: CASSSLGTVETQYF.

The table lists this clonotype with a few counts. Here the CDR3 reads CASSLAGFETQYF. The CDR3 DNA reads as TGTGCCAGCAGTTTAGCTGGGTTTGAGACCCAGTACTTC. The rearrangement uses TRBV12-3 or TRBV12-4 and TRBJ2-5, with D uncertain. Trimming shortened V by 0 bases and J by 5 bases, and 7 bases separated the two germline ends. CDR3 length: 13 amino acids.

The chain links TRBV2 to TRBJ2-3; D is uncertain. The CDR3 spans 14 residues. Germline lookup yields CDR1 SNHLY and CDR2 FYNNEI. Trimming shortened V by 2 bases and J by 2 bases, and 8 bases separated the two germline ends. CDR3 sequence reads: CASSENSYTDTQYF. In DNA form, the CDR3 reads TGTGCCAGCAGTGAAAATTCATACACAGATACGCAGTATTTT.

The CDR3 sequence: CASSLATANEKLFF. The DNA of the CDR3 is TGTGCCAGCAGCTTAGCGACAGCGAATGAAAAACTGTTTTTT. The chain couples TRBV7-6 to TRBJ1-4, with D possibly being TRBD1 (5 bases). V shed 0 bases and J shed 5 bases, with 7 bases lying between them. The germline CDR1 and CDR2 sequences are SGHVS and FNYEAQ. This CDR3 comprises 14 residues.

This clonotype has just a few counts. CDR3 amino acids: CASRGVTGRIGETQYF. The CDR3 region has the DNA TGTGCCAGCAGGGGAGTAACAGGGAGAATAGGAGAGACCCAGTACTTC. The chain employs TRBV7-8 and TRBJ2-5; D possibly corresponds to TRBD1 (6 bases). Trimming shortened V by 6 bases and J by 4 bases, and 21 bases separated the two germline ends. The germline gives CDR1 SGHVS, CDR2 FQNEAQ. This CDR3 is built from 16 residues.

This chain links TRBV7-4 with TRBJ2-7; tentatively, D is TRBD2 (6 bases). This CDR3 comprises 18 residues. Germline V gene data show CDR1 as SGHVT and CDR2 as SQSDAQ. Trimming pared 5 bases from V and 2 bases from J, leaving 25 bases between. CDR3 loop: CASSTLASAGVATYEQYF. The CDR3 DNA reads TGTGCCAGCAGCACACTAGCCTCCGCGGGCGTTGCTACCTACGAGCAGTACTTC.

The V and J genes are TRBV5-4 and TRBJ1-1; D is undetermined. V dropped 3 bases and J dropped 5 bases, with 17 bases sitting between them. The CDR3 is made up of 15 amino acids. The germline V gene has CDR1 SGHNT and CDR2 YYREEE (reference sequence). CDR3 residues: CASSSKTRSGTEAFF. For the CDR3, the DNA is TGTGCCAGCAGCTCGAAGACACGTTCGGGGACTGAAGCTTTCTTT. Complete variable domain (other parts from reference TRBV5-4 and TRBJ1-1): ETGVTQSPTHLIKTRGQQVTLRCSSQSGHNTVSWYQQALGQGPQFIFQYYREEENGRGNFPPRFSGLQFPNYSSELNVNALELDDSALYLCASSSKTRSGTEAFFGQGTRLTVV.

In this sample, this clonotype turned up a few times. V usage is TRBV7-9 and J usage is TRBJ2-7, with 8 positions matching TRBD1. The germline CDR1 and CDR2 sequences are SEHNR and FQNEAQ (reference sequence). With V trimmed by 4 bases and J by 3 bases, 2 bases remained unmatched. The CDR3 sequence is 13 residues long. CDR3 sequence: CASSWDRYYEQYF. The CDR3 DNA is TGTGCCAGCAGCTGGGACAGGTACTACGAGCAGTACTTC.

The chain recombines TRBV12-3 or TRBV12-4 with TRBJ2-7; D ambiguous. The CDR3 loop spans 15 amino acids. V lost 3 bases to trimming and J lost 7 bases, with 19 bases between them. The CDR3 coding sequence is TGTGCCAGCAGTTTCTCTAGGGTCTTAACAGATGAGCAGTACTTC. Its protein product is CASSFSRVLTDEQYF.

A few counts support this clonotype. The CDR3: CASIPYGGITYEQYF. The DNA for the CDR3 is TGTGCCAGCATCCCATACGGCGGGATCACCTACGAGCAGTACTTC. The rearrangement joins TRBV7-2 to TRBJ2-7, with a possible D match to TRBD2 (6 bases). Trimming stripped 7 bases from V and 2 bases from J, with 18 bases between. This CDR3 comprises 15 residues. From germline, CDR1 is SGHTA and CDR2 FQGNSA.

CDR3 DNA: TGTGCCAGCAGCTTAGGGGCTAAGGGGCGGGATACGCAGTATTTT. It encodes CASSLGAKGRDTQYF. V usage is TRBV11-2 and J usage is TRBJ2-3; D may be TRBD1 (5 bases). The germline V and J ends were trimmed by 1 base and 6 bases, with 14 bases remaining between them. Germline CDR1 SGHAT, CDR2 FQNNGV. The CDR3 contains 15 residues.

The chain is built from TRBV28 and TRBJ2-7; a possible D gene is TRBD1 (5 bases). The germline CDR1 and CDR2 sequences are MDHEN and SYDVKM. Trimming pared 5 bases from V and 2 bases from J, leaving 10 bases between. The CDR3 extends over 13 amino acids. The CDR3: CASSKQVPYEQYF. DNA of the CDR3: TGTGCCAGCAGTAAACAGGTTCCCTACGAGCAGTACTTC.

The chain couples TRBV20-1 to TRBJ1-5; TRBD1 agrees at 9 bases. CDR1 and CDR2 from the germline V gene are DFQATT and SNEGSKA (reference sequence). Trimming cost V 2 bases and J 5 bases; bases outside gene matches: 13. This CDR3 comprises 17 residues. In DNA, the CDR3 is TGCAGTGCTAGATACTCTGAGGGACAGGGTCGGTATCAGCCCCAGCATTTT. Its protein product is CSARYSEGQGRYQPQHF.